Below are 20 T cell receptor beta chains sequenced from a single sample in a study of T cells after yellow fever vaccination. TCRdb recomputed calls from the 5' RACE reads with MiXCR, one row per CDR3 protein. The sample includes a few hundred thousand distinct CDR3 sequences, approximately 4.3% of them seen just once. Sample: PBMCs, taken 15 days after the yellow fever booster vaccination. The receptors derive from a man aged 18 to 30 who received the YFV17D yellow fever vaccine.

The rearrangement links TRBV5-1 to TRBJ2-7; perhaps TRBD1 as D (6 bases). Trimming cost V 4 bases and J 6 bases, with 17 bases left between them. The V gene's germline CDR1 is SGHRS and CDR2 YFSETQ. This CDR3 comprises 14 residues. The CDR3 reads CASSPATGGGEQYF. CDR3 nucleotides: TGCGCCAGCAGCCCAGCAACTGGGGGCGGCGAGCAGTACTTC.

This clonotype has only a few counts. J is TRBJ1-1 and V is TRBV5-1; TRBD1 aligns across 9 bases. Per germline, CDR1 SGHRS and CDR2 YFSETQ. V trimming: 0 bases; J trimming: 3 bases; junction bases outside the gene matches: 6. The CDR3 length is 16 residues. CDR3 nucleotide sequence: TGCGCCAGCAGCTTGGCGAACAGGGGGCGGGACACTGAAGCTTTCTTT. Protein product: CASSLANRGRDTEAFF.

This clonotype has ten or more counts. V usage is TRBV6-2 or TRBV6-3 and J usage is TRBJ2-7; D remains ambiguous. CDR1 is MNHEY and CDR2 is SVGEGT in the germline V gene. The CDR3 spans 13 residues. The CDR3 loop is CASSYVRSVCLGV. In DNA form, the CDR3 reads TGTGCCAGCAGTTACGTTCGCTCCGTCTGTCTAGGCGTC.

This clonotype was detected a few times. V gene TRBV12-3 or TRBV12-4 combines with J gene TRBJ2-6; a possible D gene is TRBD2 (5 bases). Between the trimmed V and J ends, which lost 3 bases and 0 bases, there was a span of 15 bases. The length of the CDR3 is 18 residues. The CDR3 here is CASSFGRRPGSGANVLTF. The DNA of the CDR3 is TGTGCCAGCAGTTTTGGTCGGAGGCCGGGCTCTGGGGCCAACGTCCTGACTTTC.

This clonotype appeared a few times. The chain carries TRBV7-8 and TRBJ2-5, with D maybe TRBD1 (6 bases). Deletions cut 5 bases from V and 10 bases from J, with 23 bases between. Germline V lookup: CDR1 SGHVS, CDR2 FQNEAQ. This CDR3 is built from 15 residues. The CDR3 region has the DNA TGTGCCAGCAGCAGGAGACAGGTTTCCCAAGGGGGCCAGTACTTC. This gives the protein CASSRRQVSQGGQYF.

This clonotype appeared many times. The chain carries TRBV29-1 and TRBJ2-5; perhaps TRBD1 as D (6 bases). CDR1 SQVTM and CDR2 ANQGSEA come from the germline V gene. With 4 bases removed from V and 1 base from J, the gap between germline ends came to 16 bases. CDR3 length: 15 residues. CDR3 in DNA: TGCAGCGTTGTGGGGACACCCGAATCCCAAGAGACCCAGTACTTC. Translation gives CSVVGTPESQETQYF. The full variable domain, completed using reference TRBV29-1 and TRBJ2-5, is SAVISQKPSRDICQRGTSLTIQCQVDSQVTMMFWYRQQPGQSLTLIATANQGSEATYESGFVIDKFPISRPNLTFSTLTVSNMSPEDSSIYLCSVVGTPESQETQYFGPGTRLLVL.

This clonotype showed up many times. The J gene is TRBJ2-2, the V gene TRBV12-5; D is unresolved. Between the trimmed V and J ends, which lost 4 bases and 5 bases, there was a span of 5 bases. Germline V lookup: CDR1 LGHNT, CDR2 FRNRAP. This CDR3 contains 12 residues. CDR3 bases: TGTGCTAGTGGTTCGGAGACCGGGGAGCTGTTTTTT. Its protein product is CASGSETGELFF.

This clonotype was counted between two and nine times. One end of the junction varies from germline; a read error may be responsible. The CDR3 bases are TGTGCCAGCAGCCTAATGGACAGGGGCATTAAGTACTTC. Protein: CASSLMDRGIKYF. The chain recombines TRBV11-1 with TRBJ2-4, with 9 bases lining up with TRBD1. This CDR3 is built from 13 residues. Per germline, CDR1 SGHAT and CDR2 FQDESV (reference sequence).

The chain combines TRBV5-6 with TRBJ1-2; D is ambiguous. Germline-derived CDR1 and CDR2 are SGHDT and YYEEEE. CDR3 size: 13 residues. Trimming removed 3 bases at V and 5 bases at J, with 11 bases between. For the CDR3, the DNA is TGTGCCAGCAGCTCCACCAGTTGGTATGGCTACACCTTC. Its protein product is CASSSTSWYGYTF. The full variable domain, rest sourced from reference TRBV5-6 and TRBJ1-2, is DAGVTQSPTHLIKTRGQQVTLRCSPKSGHDTVSWYQQALGQGPQFIFQYYEEEERQRGNFPDRFSGHQFPNYSSELNVNALLLGDSALYLCASSSTSWYGYTFGSGTRLTVV.

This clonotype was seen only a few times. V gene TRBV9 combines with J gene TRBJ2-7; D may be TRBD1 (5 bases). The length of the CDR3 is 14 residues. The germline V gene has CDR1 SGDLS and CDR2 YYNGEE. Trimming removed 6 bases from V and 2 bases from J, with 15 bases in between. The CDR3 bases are TGTGCCAGCACCCAGGGCAGTGAGGCCTACGAGCAGTACTTC. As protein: CASTQGSEAYEQYF.

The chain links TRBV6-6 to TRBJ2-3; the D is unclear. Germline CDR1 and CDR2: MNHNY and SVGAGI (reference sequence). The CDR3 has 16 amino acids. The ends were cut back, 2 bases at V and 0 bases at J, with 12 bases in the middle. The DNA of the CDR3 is TGTGCCAGCAGTTACACATCCGCCGGGAGCACAGATACGCAGTATTTT. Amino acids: CASSYTSAGSTDTQYF.

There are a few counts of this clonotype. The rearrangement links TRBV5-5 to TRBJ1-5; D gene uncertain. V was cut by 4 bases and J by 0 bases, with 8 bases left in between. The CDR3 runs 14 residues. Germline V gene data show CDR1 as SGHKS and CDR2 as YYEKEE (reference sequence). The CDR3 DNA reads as TGTGCCAGCAGCAGGACGCATAGCAATCAGCCCCAGCATTTT. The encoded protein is CASSRTHSNQPQHF.

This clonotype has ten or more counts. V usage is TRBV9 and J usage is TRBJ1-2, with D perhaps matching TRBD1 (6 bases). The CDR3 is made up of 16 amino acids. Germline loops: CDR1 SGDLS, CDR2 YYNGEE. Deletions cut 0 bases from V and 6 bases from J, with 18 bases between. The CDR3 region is CASSVDPTGRGDGYTF. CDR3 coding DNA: TGTGCCAGCAGCGTAGACCCTACAGGGAGAGGGGATGGCTACACCTTC.

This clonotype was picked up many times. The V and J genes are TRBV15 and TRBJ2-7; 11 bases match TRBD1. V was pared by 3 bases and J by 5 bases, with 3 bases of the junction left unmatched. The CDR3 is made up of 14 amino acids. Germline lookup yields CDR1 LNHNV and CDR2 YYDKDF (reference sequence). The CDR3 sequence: CATSSGQGAHEQYF. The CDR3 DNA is TGTGCCACCAGCAGTGGACAGGGGGCCCACGAGCAGTACTTC.

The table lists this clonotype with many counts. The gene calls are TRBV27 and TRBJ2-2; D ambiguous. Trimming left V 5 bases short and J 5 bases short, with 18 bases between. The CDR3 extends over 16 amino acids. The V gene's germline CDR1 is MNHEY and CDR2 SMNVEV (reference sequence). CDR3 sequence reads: CASSPRTQEFTGELFF. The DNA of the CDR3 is TGTGCCAGCAGTCCCCGCACCCAAGAATTTACCGGGGAGCTGTTTTTT.

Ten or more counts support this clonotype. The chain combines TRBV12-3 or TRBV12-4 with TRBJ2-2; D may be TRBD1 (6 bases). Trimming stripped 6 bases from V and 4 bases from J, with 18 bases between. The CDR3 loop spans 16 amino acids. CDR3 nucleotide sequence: TGTGCCAGCAGACAACAGGGTTTTATTCCCACCGGGGAGCTGTTTTTT. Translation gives CASRQQGFIPTGELFF.

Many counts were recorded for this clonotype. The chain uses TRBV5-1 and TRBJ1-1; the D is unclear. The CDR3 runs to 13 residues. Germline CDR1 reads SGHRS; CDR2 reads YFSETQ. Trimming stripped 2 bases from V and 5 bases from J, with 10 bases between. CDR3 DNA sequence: TGCGCCAGCAGCTTTCAAGCAGAAACTGAAGCTTTCTTT. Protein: CASSFQAETEAFF. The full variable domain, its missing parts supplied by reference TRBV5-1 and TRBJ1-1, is KAGVTQTPRYLIKTRGQQVTLSCSPISGHRSVSWYQQTPGQGLQFLFEYFSETQRNKGNFPGRFSGRQFSNSRSEMNVSTLELGDSALYLCASSFQAETEAFFGQGTRLTVV.

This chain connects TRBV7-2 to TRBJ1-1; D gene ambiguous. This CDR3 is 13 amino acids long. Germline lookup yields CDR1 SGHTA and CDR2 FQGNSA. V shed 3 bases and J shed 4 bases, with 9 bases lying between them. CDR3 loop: CASSFTSSTEAFF. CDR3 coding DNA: TGTGCCAGCAGCTTTACCAGTTCCACTGAAGCTTTCTTT.

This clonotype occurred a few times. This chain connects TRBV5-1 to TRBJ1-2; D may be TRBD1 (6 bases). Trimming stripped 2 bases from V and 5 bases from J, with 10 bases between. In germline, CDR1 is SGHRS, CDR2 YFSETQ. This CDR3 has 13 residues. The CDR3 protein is CASSLGQTYGYTF. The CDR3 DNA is TGCGCCAGCAGCTTAGGACAGACTTATGGCTACACCTTC.

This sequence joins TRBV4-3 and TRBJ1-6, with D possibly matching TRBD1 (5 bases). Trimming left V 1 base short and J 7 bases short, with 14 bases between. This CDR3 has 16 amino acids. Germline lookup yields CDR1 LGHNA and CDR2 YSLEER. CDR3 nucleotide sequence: TGCGCCAGCAGCCAAGGTCCGGGGCAGAGAAATTCACCCCTCCACTTT. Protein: CASSQGPGQRNSPLHF.